The rows below give T cell receptor beta chains drawn from one sample of a study of blood T cell repertoires in COVID-19. The data were produced by immunoSEQ multiplex PCR, yet TCRdb's version contains in-frame clones alone and is incomplete. Of about 220,000 clones listed, about 83% are singletons. The specimen sequenced was PBMCs or T cells enriched from blood (not recorded which). The receptor source for this set is a woman aged 35 to 49 who had recovered from COVID-19. Each CDR3 is given with its conserved first and last residue. A D gene is named only where the DNA matches it firmly. Clone sizes are given selectively: once, few, many, or a class where the clone is expanded.

len: 19; j_gene: TRBJ2-3; v_gene: TRBV7-4; abundance: -; d_gene: TRBD2; CDR3nt: TGTGCCAGCAGCCGGCCGGGACTAGCGGGGTACGCTAGCACAGATACGCAGTATTTT; CDR3aa: CASSRPGLAGYASTDTQYF
len: 15; j_gene: TRBJ2-3; v_gene: TRBV6-5; abundance: -; d_gene: TRBD1; CDR3nt: TGTGCCAGCAACCCACAGGGGGCGGGCACAGATACGCAGTATTTT; CDR3aa: CASNPQGAGTDTQYF
len: 14; j_gene: TRBJ2-7; v_gene: TRBV7-2; abundance: -; d_gene: -; CDR3nt: TGTGCCAGCAGCTTAGATTTCTCAGGGAACGAGCAGTACTTC; CDR3aa: CASSLDFSGNEQYF
len: 14; j_gene: TRBJ2-3; v_gene: TRBV30; abundance: -; d_gene: -; CDR3nt: TGTGCCTGGACCTTGGGACTGGGCGGGCATACGCAGTATTTT; CDR3aa: CAWTLGLGGHTQYF
len: 15; j_gene: TRBJ1-3; v_gene: TRBV27; abundance: -; d_gene: -; CDR3nt: TGTGCCAGCAGTTTATCCGGAGGTTCTGGAAACACCATATATTTT; CDR3aa: CASSLSGGSGNTIYF
len: 14; j_gene: TRBJ1-1; v_gene: TRBV19; abundance: -; d_gene: -; CDR3nt: TGTGCCAGTAGTGTCAGGTTTAGGCGGGGTGAAGCTTTCTTT; CDR3aa: CASSVRFRRGEAFF
len: 15; j_gene: TRBJ1-2; v_gene: TRBV7-8; abundance: -; d_gene: TRBD1; CDR3nt: TGTGCCAGCAGCTTAGGCCCTACAGGGGTCTATGGCTACACCTTC; CDR3aa: CASSLGPTGVYGYTF
len: 12; j_gene: TRBJ1-6; v_gene: TRBV5-8; abundance: -; d_gene: -; CDR3nt: TGTGCCAGCAGCTTCAGTAATTCACCTCTCCACTTT; CDR3aa: CASSFSNSPLHF
len: 14; j_gene: TRBJ2-7; v_gene: TRBV27; abundance: -; d_gene: TRBD1; CDR3nt: TGTGCCAGCACCAGGACAGGGGGATCTTACGAGCAGTACTTC; CDR3aa: CASTRTGGSYEQYF
len: 16; j_gene: TRBJ1-1; v_gene: TRBV27; abundance: -; d_gene: -; CDR3nt: TGTGCCAGCAGTTTATCGGACAGACCTATGAACACTGAAGCTTTCTTT; CDR3aa: CASSLSDRPMNTEAFF
len: 16; j_gene: TRBJ1-2; v_gene: TRBV7-8; abundance: -; d_gene: -; CDR3nt: TGTGCCAGCAGCCCCAGTGGCGGCCTAGCTTCATATGGCTACACCTTC; CDR3aa: CASSPSGGLASYGYTF
len: 14; j_gene: TRBJ1-5; v_gene: TRBV5-4; abundance: many; d_gene: -; CDR3nt: TGTGCCAGCAGCTTGGTCGGGAGCAATCAGCCCCAGCATTTT; CDR3aa: CASSLVGSNQPQHF
len: 16; j_gene: TRBJ2-1; v_gene: TRBV3-1/TRBV3-2; abundance: -; d_gene: -; CDR3nt: TGTGCCAGCAGCCAAGATTTTGGTGGCAGGGCAGATGAGCAGTTCTTC; CDR3aa: CASSQDFGGRADEQFF
len: 14; j_gene: TRBJ2-1; v_gene: TRBV11-3; abundance: -; d_gene: -; CDR3nt: TGTGCCAGCAGCTTAGATATGCTAGCGACCAAGCAGTTCTTC; CDR3aa: CASSLDMLATKQFF
len: 15; j_gene: TRBJ1-2; v_gene: TRBV24-1; abundance: once; d_gene: TRBD1; CDR3nt: TGTGCCACCAGTGACGAAGGGACAGGGAGCCATGGCTACACCTTC; CDR3aa: CATSDEGTGSHGYTF
len: 15; j_gene: TRBJ1-1; v_gene: TRBV5-4; abundance: -; d_gene: TRBD1; CDR3nt: TGTGCCAGCAGCTCCTTGGACAGGGGAGGCACTGAAGCTTTCTTT; CDR3aa: CASSSLDRGGTEAFF
len: 12; j_gene: TRBJ2-3; v_gene: TRBV3-1/TRBV3-2; abundance: once; d_gene: TRBD2; CDR3nt: TGTGCCAGCAGAGGCGGGGGAGATACGCAGTATTTT; CDR3aa: CASRGGGDTQYF
len: 13; j_gene: TRBJ1-1; v_gene: TRBV10-1; abundance: -; d_gene: -; CDR3nt: TGCGCCAGCAGACAGCACTTGAACACTGAAGCTTTCTTT; CDR3aa: CASRQHLNTEAFF
len: 15; j_gene: TRBJ1-3; v_gene: TRBV6-1; abundance: -; d_gene: TRBD1; CDR3nt: TGTGCCAGCAGTGAACACAGGGGACCTGGAAACACCATATATTTT; CDR3aa: CASSEHRGPGNTIYF
len: 14; j_gene: TRBJ2-5; v_gene: TRBV3-1/TRBV3-2; abundance: -; d_gene: TRBD1; CDR3nt: TGTGCCAGCAGCCGGGGACAGGGTAGAGAGACCCAGTACTTC; CDR3aa: CASSRGQGRETQYF
len: 13; j_gene: TRBJ2-7; v_gene: TRBV18; abundance: -; d_gene: -; CDR3nt: TGTGCCAGCGCCGTTCAGGGATTGAGGGAGCAGTACTTC; CDR3aa: CASAVQGLREQYF
len: 12; j_gene: TRBJ1-2; v_gene: TRBV29-1; abundance: -; d_gene: TRBD1; CDR3nt: TGCAGCGTGGGGGGACAGAACTATGGCTACACCTTC; CDR3aa: CSVGGQNYGYTF
len: 16; j_gene: TRBJ1-3; v_gene: TRBV27; abundance: -; d_gene: -; CDR3nt: TGTGCCAGCAGTTCTCGGACGGGAAGCTCTGGAAACACCATATATTTT; CDR3aa: CASSSRTGSSGNTIYF
len: 14; j_gene: TRBJ2-5; v_gene: TRBV9; abundance: -; d_gene: TRBD1; CDR3nt: TGTGCCAGCAGCGTAGACAGGGGGACAGAGACCCAGTACTTC; CDR3aa: CASSVDRGTETQYF
len: 13; j_gene: TRBJ1-1; v_gene: TRBV12-3/TRBV12-4; abundance: -; d_gene: -; CDR3nt: TGTGCCAGCAGTTTCCGGGAGACCGCTGAAGCTTTCTTT; CDR3aa: CASSFRETAEAFF
len: 12; j_gene: TRBJ1-6; v_gene: TRBV30; abundance: -; d_gene: TRBD1; CDR3nt: TGTGCCTGGAGTTGGAGGGGGCCCGAAGTCCACTTT; CDR3aa: CAWSWRGPEVHF
len: 12; j_gene: TRBJ1-1; v_gene: TRBV29-1; abundance: -; d_gene: -; CDR3nt: TGCAGCGTGGGACTCGTGAACACTGAAGCTTTCTTT; CDR3aa: CSVGLVNTEAFF
len: 16; j_gene: TRBJ1-4; v_gene: TRBV28; abundance: -; d_gene: -; CDR3nt: TGTGCCAGCAGTCCCGCTGGGGCAGGAGCTAATGAAAAACTGTTTTTT; CDR3aa: CASSPAGAGANEKLFF
len: 15; j_gene: TRBJ2-6; v_gene: TRBV28; abundance: -; d_gene: TRBD1; CDR3nt: TGTGCCAGCAGGCCACAGGGGGCTGGGGCCAACGTCCTGACTTTC; CDR3aa: CASRPQGAGANVLTF
len: 14; j_gene: TRBJ2-5; v_gene: TRBV6-5; abundance: few; d_gene: -; CDR3nt: TGTGCCAGCCGCTCTCCCGGAGGGTTAGAGACCCAGTACTTC; CDR3aa: CASRSPGGLETQYF
len: 13; j_gene: TRBJ1-2; v_gene: TRBV11-3; abundance: -; d_gene: TRBD1; CDR3nt: TGTGCCAGCAGTACGGACAGGGGAAGGGGCTACACCTTC; CDR3aa: CASSTDRGRGYTF
len: 15; j_gene: TRBJ1-1; v_gene: TRBV7-6; abundance: -; d_gene: -; CDR3nt: TGTGCCAGCAGCTTAGGAGCACAGGGTAACACTGAAGCTTTCTTT; CDR3aa: CASSLGAQGNTEAFF
len: 20; j_gene: TRBJ2-3; v_gene: TRBV28; abundance: -; d_gene: TRBD2; CDR3nt: TGTGCCAGCAGTTTTCCCGCGACGACTAGCGGAGGGATGAGCACAGATACGCAGTATTTT; CDR3aa: CASSFPATTSGGMSTDTQYF
len: 14; j_gene: TRBJ2-3; v_gene: TRBV5-1; abundance: -; d_gene: TRBD1; CDR3nt: TGCGCCAGCAGCTGGACAGGAGAAGCAGATACGCAGTATTTT; CDR3aa: CASSWTGEADTQYF
len: 12; j_gene: TRBJ1-2; v_gene: TRBV19; abundance: -; d_gene: TRBD1; CDR3nt: TGTGCCAGTAGTCGACAGGGCTATGGCTACACCTTC; CDR3aa: CASSRQGYGYTF
len: 13; j_gene: TRBJ2-7; v_gene: TRBV3-1/TRBV3-2; abundance: few; d_gene: TRBD2; CDR3nt: TGTGCCAGCAGCCCTAGCGGGCTCTACGAGCAGTACTTC; CDR3aa: CASSPSGLYEQYF
len: 15; j_gene: TRBJ1-2; v_gene: TRBV5-1; abundance: -; d_gene: -; CDR3nt: TGCGCCAGCAGCTATGGGTGGGCAGGGGACTATGGCTACACCTTC; CDR3aa: CASSYGWAGDYGYTF
len: 14; j_gene: TRBJ1-5; v_gene: TRBV15; abundance: -; d_gene: -; CDR3nt: TGTGCCACCAGCGCACAGGGAACTAATCAGCCCCAGCATTTT; CDR3aa: CATSAQGTNQPQHF
len: 15; j_gene: TRBJ2-2; v_gene: TRBV6-5; abundance: once; d_gene: TRBD1; CDR3nt: TGTGCCAGCATGAGGACAGGGGTTCACACCGGGGAGCTGTTTTTT; CDR3aa: CASMRTGVHTGELFF
len: 19; j_gene: TRBJ2-7; v_gene: TRBV28; abundance: -; d_gene: TRBD2; CDR3nt: TGTGCCAGCAGGGGGTTCGACATCCCCGGGACTAGCAGTATCTACGAGCAGTACTTC; CDR3aa: CASRGFDIPGTSSIYEQYF
len: 16; j_gene: TRBJ1-4; v_gene: TRBV11-2; abundance: once; d_gene: -; CDR3nt: TGTGCCAGCAGCTTAGTGAGAGCAGGCTTTAATGAAAAACTGTTTTTT; CDR3aa: CASSLVRAGFNEKLFF
len: 13; j_gene: TRBJ1-3; v_gene: TRBV30; abundance: -; d_gene: -; CDR3nt: TGTGCCTGGAGTCGAGCGGCTGTAGGCACCATATATTTT; CDR3aa: CAWSRAAVGTIYF
len: 15; j_gene: TRBJ2-7; v_gene: TRBV28; abundance: -; d_gene: TRBD2; CDR3nt: TGTGCCAGCAGTTTATCTCTAGCGGGACTCTACGAGCAGTACTTC; CDR3aa: CASSLSLAGLYEQYF
len: 15; j_gene: TRBJ1-5; v_gene: TRBV19; abundance: few; d_gene: TRBD1; CDR3nt: TGTGCCAGTAGTATTAGGGACAGGGGTTTTCAGCCCCAGCATTTT; CDR3aa: CASSIRDRGFQPQHF
len: 11; j_gene: TRBJ1-3; v_gene: TRBV21-1; abundance: -; d_gene: -; CDR3nt: TGTGCCAGCAGCAAGAGAGTTGCCATATATTTT; CDR3aa: CASSKRVAIYF
len: 14; j_gene: TRBJ1-1; v_gene: TRBV28; abundance: -; d_gene: -; CDR3nt: TGTGCCAGCAGTTATGACAGGATGAACACTGAAGCTTTCTTT; CDR3aa: CASSYDRMNTEAFF
len: 16; j_gene: TRBJ2-3; v_gene: TRBV2; abundance: -; d_gene: TRBD2; CDR3nt: TGTGCCAGTTTCCGCCCGGGACTAGCGGACACAGATACGCAGTATTTT; CDR3aa: CASFRPGLADTDTQYF
len: 14; j_gene: TRBJ1-1; v_gene: TRBV5-1; abundance: -; d_gene: TRBD1; CDR3nt: TGCGCCAGCAGCCCCGACAGGGGGAACACTGAAGCTTTCTTT; CDR3aa: CASSPDRGNTEAFF
len: 18; j_gene: TRBJ1-2; v_gene: TRBV4-1; abundance: -; d_gene: TRBD1; CDR3nt: TGCGCCAGCAGCCGCATCGGGGCAGGGGGCTCGCGAGGGGATGGCTACACCTTC; CDR3aa: CASSRIGAGGSRGDGYTF